This TCR beta chain comes out of a study of T cell repertoires in cytomegalovirus infection. Study information: Indications of both CMV infection and matching HLA type were provided by public TCR beta signatures.

Note on this clonotype: Antigen: not known.

TCRdb fed the reads into MiXCR, producing one record per CDR3 protein. The sample includes just over 450,000 distinct CDR3 sequences, roughly 42% of them seen just once. In germline, CDR1 is MNHEY, CDR2 SMNVEV (reference sequence). With 5 bases removed from V and 4 bases from J, the gap between germline ends came to 18 bases. CDR3 length: 16 amino acids. This clonotype originated in a human donor in good health (CMV status not recorded). Some clones in this sample may be carry-over from other donors' samples. Sequencing used cultured PBMCs, obtained from culture after CMV antigen stimulation. The chain links TRBV27 to TRBJ2-1; D is perhaps TRBD2 (6 bases). The chain's CDR3 is CASSPPGVRQYNEQFF. CDR3 nucleotide sequence: TGTGCCAGCAGTCCACCGGGGGTACGTCAATACAATGAGCAGTTCTTC.